This T cell receptor (beta chain) was captured in a study of tumor-infiltrating lymphocytes in glioblastoma multiforme. Regarding the study as a whole: Just one glioblastoma patient contributed to the TCR-mutation comparison.

Concerning this clonotype itself: The antigen remains unidentified. The germline gene is not matched at one end of the junction; a read error may be the cause.

Germline CDR1 is DFQATT and CDR2 is SNEGSKA (reference sequence). CDR3 length equals 17 residues. TCRB libraries came from RNA via three nested multiplex PCR rounds. In TCRdb, the multiplex PCR reads were re-called with MiXCR into one record per CDR3 protein. The data contain 9,000 to 10,000 distinct CDR3 sequences, around 71% of them singletons. The rearrangement links TRBV20-1 to TRBJ1-3; TRBD1 might be the D (5 bases). The source of this sequence is a male donor with glioblastoma. Material: brain tumor tissue. The CDR3 nucleotides read TGCAATGCCCGCGGGGGTCAGGGAGCTCCCTCTGGAGACACCATATATTTT. Amino acid sequence: CNARGGQGAPSGDTIYF.